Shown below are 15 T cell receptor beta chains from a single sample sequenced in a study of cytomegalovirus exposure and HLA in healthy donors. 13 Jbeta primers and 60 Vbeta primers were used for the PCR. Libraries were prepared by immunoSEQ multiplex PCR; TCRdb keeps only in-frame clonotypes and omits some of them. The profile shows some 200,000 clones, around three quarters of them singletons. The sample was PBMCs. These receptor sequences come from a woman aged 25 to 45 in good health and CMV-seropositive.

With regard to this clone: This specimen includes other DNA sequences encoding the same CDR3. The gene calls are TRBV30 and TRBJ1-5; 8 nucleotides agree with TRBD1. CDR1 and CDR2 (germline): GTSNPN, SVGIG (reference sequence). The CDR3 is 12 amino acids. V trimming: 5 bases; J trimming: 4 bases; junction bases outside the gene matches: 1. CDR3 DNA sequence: TGTGCCTGGGGACAGGGAAATCAGCCCCAGCATTTT. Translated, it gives CAWGQGNQPQHF.

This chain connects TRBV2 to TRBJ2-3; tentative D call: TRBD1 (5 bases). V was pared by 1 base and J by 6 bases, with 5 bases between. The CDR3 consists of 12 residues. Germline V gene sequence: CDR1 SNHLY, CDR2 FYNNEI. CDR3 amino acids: CASSEEGDTQYF. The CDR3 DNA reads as TGTGCCAGCAGTGAAGAGGGGGATACGCAGTATTTT.

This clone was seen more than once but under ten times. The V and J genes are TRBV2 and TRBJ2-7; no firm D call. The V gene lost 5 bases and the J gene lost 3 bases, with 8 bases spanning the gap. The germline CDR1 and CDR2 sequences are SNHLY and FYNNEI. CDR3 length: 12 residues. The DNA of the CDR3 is TGTGCCAGCAGTTATCTCGGCTACGAGCAGTACTTC. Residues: CASSYLGYEQYF.

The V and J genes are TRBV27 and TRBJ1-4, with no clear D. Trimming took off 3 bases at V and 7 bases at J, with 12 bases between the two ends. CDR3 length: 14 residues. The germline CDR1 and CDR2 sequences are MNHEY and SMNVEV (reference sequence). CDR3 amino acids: CASSLREASEKLFF. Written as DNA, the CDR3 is TGTGCCAGCAGTTTGCGGGAGGCGAGTGAAAAACTGTTTTTT.

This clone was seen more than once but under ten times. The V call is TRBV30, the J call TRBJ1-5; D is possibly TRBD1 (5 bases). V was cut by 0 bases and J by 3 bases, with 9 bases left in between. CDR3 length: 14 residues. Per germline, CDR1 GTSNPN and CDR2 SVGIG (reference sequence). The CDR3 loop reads CAWSVDRFNQPQHF. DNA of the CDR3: TGTGCCTGGAGTGTAGACAGATTCAATCAGCCCCAGCATTTT.

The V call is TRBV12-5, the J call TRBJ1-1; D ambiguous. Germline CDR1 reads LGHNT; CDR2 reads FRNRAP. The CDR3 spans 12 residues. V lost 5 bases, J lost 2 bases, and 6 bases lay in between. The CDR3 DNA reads TGTGCTAGTGGTCGGGATAACACTGAAGCTTTCTTT. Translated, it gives CASGRDNTEAFF.

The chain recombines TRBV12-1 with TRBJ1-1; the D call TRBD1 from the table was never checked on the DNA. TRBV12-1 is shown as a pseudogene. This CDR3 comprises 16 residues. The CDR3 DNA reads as TGTGCCAGCAGACCACAGGGGTCCAGGTCCCCCCACGAAGCTTTCTTT. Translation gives CASRPQGSRSPHEAFF.

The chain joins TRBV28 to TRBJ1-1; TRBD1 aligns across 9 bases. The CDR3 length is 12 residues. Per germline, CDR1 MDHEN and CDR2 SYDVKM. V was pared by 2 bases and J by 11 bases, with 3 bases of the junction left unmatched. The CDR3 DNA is TGTGCCAGCAGTTTAAGCGACAGGGGGGCTTTCTTT. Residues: CASSLSDRGAFF.

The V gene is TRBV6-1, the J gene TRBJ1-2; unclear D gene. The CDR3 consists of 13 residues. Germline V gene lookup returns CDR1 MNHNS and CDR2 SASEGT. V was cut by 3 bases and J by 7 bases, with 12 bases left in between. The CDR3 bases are TGTGCCAGCAGTGACCTGACCCGGGGTGGCTACACCTTC. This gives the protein CASSDLTRGGYTF.

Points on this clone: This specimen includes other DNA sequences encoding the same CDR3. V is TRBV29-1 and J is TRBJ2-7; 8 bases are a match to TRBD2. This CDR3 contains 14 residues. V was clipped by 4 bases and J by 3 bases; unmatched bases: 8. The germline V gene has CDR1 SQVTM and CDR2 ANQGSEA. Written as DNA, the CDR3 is TGCAGCGTTGCTGGACTAGCAGGAGTCTACGAGCAGTACTTC. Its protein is CSVAGLAGVYEQYF.

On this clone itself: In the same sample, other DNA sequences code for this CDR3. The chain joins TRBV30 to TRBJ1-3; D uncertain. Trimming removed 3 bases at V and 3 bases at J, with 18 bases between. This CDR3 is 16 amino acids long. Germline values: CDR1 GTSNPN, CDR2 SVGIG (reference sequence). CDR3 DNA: TGTGCCTGGAGGGGCCCGCCAGGAACAGATGGAAACACCATATATTTT. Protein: CAWRGPPGTDGNTIYF.

DNA of the CDR3: TGTGCCAGCATACTCAAAAGGGGCTACGAGCAGTACTTC. Translating gives CASILKRGYEQYF. This sequence joins TRBV2 and TRBJ2-7; D might be TRBD1 (5 bases). The CDR3 totals 13 residues. Trimming cost V 7 bases and J 3 bases, with 13 bases left between them. The V gene's germline CDR1 is SNHLY and CDR2 FYNNEI.

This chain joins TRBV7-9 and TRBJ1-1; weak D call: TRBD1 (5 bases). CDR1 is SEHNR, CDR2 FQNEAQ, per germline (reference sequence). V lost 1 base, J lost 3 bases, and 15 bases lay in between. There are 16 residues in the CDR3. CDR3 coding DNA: TGTGCCAGCAGCTTAGGGAGGGGAGTCGGTGACACTGAAGCTTTCTTT. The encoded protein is CASSLGRGVGDTEAFF.

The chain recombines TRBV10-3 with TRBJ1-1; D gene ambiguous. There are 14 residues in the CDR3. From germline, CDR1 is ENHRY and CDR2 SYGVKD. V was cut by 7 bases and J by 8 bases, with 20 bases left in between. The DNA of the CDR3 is TGTGCCATCAACCAAGAAATTAGTCCGGTCGAAGCTTTCTTT. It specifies CAINQEISPVEAFF.

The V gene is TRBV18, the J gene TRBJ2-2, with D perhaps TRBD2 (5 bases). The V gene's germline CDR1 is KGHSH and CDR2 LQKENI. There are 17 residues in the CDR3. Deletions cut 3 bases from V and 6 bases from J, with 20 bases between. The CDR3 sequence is CASSPIGLYNLAGELFF. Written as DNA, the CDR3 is TGTGCCAGCTCACCCATAGGACTTTATAACCTCGCCGGGGAGCTGTTTTTT.